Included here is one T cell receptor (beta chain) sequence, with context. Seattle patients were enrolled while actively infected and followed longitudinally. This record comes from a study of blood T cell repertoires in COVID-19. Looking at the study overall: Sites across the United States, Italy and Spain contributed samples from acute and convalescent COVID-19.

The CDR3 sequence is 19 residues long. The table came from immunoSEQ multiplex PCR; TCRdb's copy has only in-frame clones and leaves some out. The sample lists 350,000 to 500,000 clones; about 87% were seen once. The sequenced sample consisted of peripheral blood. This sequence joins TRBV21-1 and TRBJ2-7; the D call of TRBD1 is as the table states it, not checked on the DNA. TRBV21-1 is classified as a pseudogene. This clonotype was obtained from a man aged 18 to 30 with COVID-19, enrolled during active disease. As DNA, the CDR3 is TGTGCCAGCAGCCCCCTAGAAGGACAGATTAAACCATCGTCCTACGAGCAGTACTTC. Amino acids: CASSPLEGQIKPSSYEQYF.